These 8 T cell receptor beta chains share one sample of origin, sequenced in a study of glioma-infiltrating T cells after dendritic cell vaccination. Time point reported: after dendritic cell vaccination, including at tumor progression/relapse. Libraries were prepared by immunoSEQ multiplex PCR; TCRdb keeps only in-frame clonotypes and omits some of them. The top ten hold about 5.5% of the sample, which has about 99,000 clones, 65% to 85% seen once. Sequencing used blood, obtained after dendritic cell vaccination. The receptors shown here come from a human donor with glioblastoma.

CDR3 sequence (DNA): TGTGCCAGCAGCTTGACAGTGAACTCTGAAAGTTCCATATATTTT. Protein sequence: CASSLTVNSESSIYF. The chain couples TRBV11-2 to TRBJ1-3; tentative D call: TRBD1 (5 bases). The CDR3 extends over 15 amino acids. V was shortened by 3 bases and J by 11 bases, with 20 bases between the two germline ends. Germline V CDR1 and CDR2: SGHAT, FQNNGV.

This chain links TRBV19 with TRBJ1-4; D is undetermined. Trimming pared 10 bases from V and 5 bases from J, leaving 14 bases between. Per germline, CDR1 LNHDA and CDR2 SQIVND (reference sequence). The CDR3 has 13 amino acids. The DNA of the CDR3 is TGTGCCACAAATTTGCGGGAAAATGAAAAACTGTTTTTT. This sequence encodes CATNLRENEKLFF.

The chain links TRBV28 to TRBJ1-2, with no clear D. Trimming cost V 5 bases and J 5 bases, with 12 bases left between them. The CDR3 consists of 13 residues. Germline-derived CDR1 and CDR2 are MDHEN and SYDVKM. The CDR3 sequence is CASSVAAIYGYTF. In nucleotides, the CDR3 is TGTGCCAGCAGTGTTGCGGCGATTTATGGCTACACCTTC.

V is TRBV5-1 and J is TRBJ2-5; D possibly corresponds to TRBD2 (6 bases). TRBJ2-7 explains the end of the DNA better; the J call may be wrong. CDR1 and CDR2 from the germline V gene are SGHRS and YFSETQ. The CDR3 contains 14 residues. CDR3 bases: TGCGCCAGCAGCTTGGAAGCGGGCTCCTACGAGCAGTACTTC. Translated, it gives CASSLEAGSYEQYF.

V and J are TRBV4-1 and TRBJ2-2; TRBD2 agrees at 15 bases. CDR1 is MGHRA and CDR2 is YSYEKL in the germline V gene. This CDR3 spans 18 amino acids. The ends lost 4 bases at V and 8 bases at J; junction bases unmatched: 11. CDR3: CASSRTSRTSGRAGELFF. The CDR3 nucleotides read TGCGCCAGCAGCCGCACAAGTAGGACTAGCGGGAGGGCTGGGGAGCTGTTTTTT.

The V call is TRBV9, the J call TRBJ2-7; D is perhaps TRBD2 (6 bases). V was trimmed by 0 bases and J by 2 bases, leaving 18 bases between them. This CDR3 spans 17 amino acids. In germline, CDR1 is SGDLS, CDR2 YYNGEE. CDR3 in DNA: TGTGCCAGCAGCGTAGGGTGGCGCGTGGGACTCCCCTACGAGCAGTACTTC. It encodes CASSVGWRVGLPYEQYF. Filled out from reference TRBV9 and TRBJ2-7, the complete variable domain reads DSGVTQTPKHLITATGQRVTLRCSPRSGDLSVYWYQQSLDQGLQFLIQYYNGEERAKGNILERFSAQQFPDLHSELNLSSLELGDSALYFCASSVGWRVGLPYEQYFGPGTRLTVT.

V usage is TRBV18 and J usage is TRBJ2-7, with TRBD1 matching 8 bases. Germline V gene data show CDR1 as KGHSH and CDR2 as LQKENI. The CDR3 sequence is 15 residues long. With 4 bases clipped from V and 6 bases from J, the junction kept 11 bases outside the gene matches. The CDR3 sequence: CASSRSGGYESEQYF. Written as DNA, the CDR3 is TGTGCCAGCTCACGCTCAGGGGGCTATGAAAGCGAGCAGTACTTC. Based on the CDR3 plus reference TRBV18 and TRBJ2-7, the full variable domain is NAGVMQNPRHLVRRRGQEARLRCSPMKGHSHVYWYRQLPEEGLKFMVYLQKENIIDESGMPKERFSAEFPKEGPSILRIQQVVRGDSAAYFCASSRSGGYESEQYFGPGTRLTVT.

V is TRBV10-3 and J is TRBJ2-1, with a weak D call TRBD2 (5 bases). The CDR3 is made up of 14 amino acids. From germline, CDR1 is ENHRY and CDR2 SYGVKD. Trimming cost V 2 bases and J 2 bases, with 7 bases left between them. CDR3 loop: CAISEASPYNEQFF. DNA for the CDR3: TGTGCCATCAGTGAGGCTAGCCCCTACAATGAGCAGTTCTTC.